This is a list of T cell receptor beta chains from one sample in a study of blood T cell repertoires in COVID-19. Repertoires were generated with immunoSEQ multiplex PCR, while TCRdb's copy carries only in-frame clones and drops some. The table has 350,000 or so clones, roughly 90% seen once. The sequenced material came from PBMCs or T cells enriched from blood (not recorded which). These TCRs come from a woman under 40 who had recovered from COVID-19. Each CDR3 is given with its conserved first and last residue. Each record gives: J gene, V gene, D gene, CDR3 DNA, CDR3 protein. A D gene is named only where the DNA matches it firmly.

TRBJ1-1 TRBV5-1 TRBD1 TGCGCCAGCAGCTTCGGGACAGGGGGTACAGCTTTCTTT CASSFGTGGTAFF
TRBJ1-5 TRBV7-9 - TGTGCCAGCAGCTTAGGAGGCCAGCCCCAGCATTTT CASSLGGQPQHF
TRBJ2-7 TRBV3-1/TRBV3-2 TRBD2 TGTGCCAGCAGCCAAGGGGGAGGGTGGGACGAGCAGTACTTC CASSQGGGWDEQYF
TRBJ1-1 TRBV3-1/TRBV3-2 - TGTGCCAGCAGCCGGACAGAGGTCATGAACACTGAAGCTTTCTTT CASSRTEVMNTEAFF
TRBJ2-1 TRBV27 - TGTGCCAGCAGTTTAATGGCTTCCCCGGGGAAGGAGCAGTTCTTC CASSLMASPGKEQFF
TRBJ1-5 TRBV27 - TGTGCCAGCAGTGCAGGCTTGAATCAGCCCCAGCATTTT CASSAGLNQPQHF
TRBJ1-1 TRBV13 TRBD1 TGTGCCAGCAGCCAGACAGGGGGCTTCGGTGAAGCTTTCTTT CASSQTGGFGEAFF
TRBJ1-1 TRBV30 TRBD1 TGTGCCTGGAGACCACAGGGGGTTACTATGAACACTGAAGCTTTCTTT CAWRPQGVTMNTEAFF
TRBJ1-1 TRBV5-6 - TGTGCCAGCAGCTTTTACGGTCCCGACACTGAAGCTTTCTTT CASSFYGPDTEAFF
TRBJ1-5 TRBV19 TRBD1 TGTGCCAGTAGTTTAGGGACAGGGCAGCCCCAGCATTTT CASSLGTGQPQHF
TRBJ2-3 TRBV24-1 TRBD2 TGTGCCACCAGTGATTTGAGCGGGGCTAGCTCTAGCACAGATACGCAGTATTTT CATSDLSGASSSTDTQYF
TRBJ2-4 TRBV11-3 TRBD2 TGTGCCAGCAGCATAACAGCGGGGGGGGTAGCCAAAAACATTCAGTACTTC CASSITAGGVAKNIQYF
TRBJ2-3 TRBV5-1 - TGCGCCAGCAGCTTAAACGGGAGTCCAGATACGCAGTATTTT CASSLNGSPDTQYF
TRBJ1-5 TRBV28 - TGTGCCAGCAGTTTCTGGAGTGCTAATAATCAGCCCCAGCATTTT CASSFWSANNQPQHF
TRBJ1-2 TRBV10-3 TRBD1 TGTGCCATCAGCGAGGACAGGGGGGACTATGGCTACACCTTC CAISEDRGDYGYTF
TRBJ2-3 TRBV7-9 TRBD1 TGTGCCAGCAGCTCCAACCGGGACAGGGACACAGATACGCAGTATTTT CASSSNRDRDTDTQYF
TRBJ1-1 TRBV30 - TGTGCCTGGAAAGGGGTCACTGAAGCTTTCTTT CAWKGVTEAFF
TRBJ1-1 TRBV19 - TGTGCCAGTACCCCGGGACACGCCGCTGAAGCTTTCTTT CASTPGHAAEAFF